Below are 22 T cell receptor beta chains sequenced from a single sample in a study of control samples from healthy donors and cancer patients. Using immunoSEQ multiplex PCR, the repertoire was profiled, and TCRdb retains in-frame clones only, with some absent. The data show some 130,000 clones, approximately 94% seen once. The sequenced sample consisted of blood. The receptors originated from a young man in good health.

V usage is TRBV28 and J usage is TRBJ1-1; D gene unclear. Deletions cut 8 bases from V and 0 bases from J, with 7 bases between. Germline CDR1 reads MDHEN; CDR2 reads SYDVKM. This CDR3 is built from 12 residues. For the CDR3, the DNA is TGTGCCAGCGGGCTGTTGAACACTGAAGCTTTCTTT. This gives the protein CASGLLNTEAFF.

This clone was seen just once. The chain carries TRBV30 and TRBJ2-7; 7 nucleotides agree with TRBD2. The ends lost 0 bases at V and 2 bases at J; junction bases unmatched: 7. Per germline, CDR1 GTSNPN and CDR2 SVGIG (reference sequence). The CDR3 length is 15 residues. CDR3 sequence reads: CAWSVWSSGTYEQYF. The CDR3 DNA reads TGTGCCTGGAGTGTGTGGTCTAGCGGAACCTACGAGCAGTACTTC.

The rearrangement joins TRBV28 to TRBJ2-7; tentative D call: TRBD2 (5 bases). This CDR3 comprises 16 residues. Germline values: CDR1 MDHEN, CDR2 SYDVKM. Trimming took off 5 bases at V and 3 bases at J, with 20 bases between the two ends. The CDR3 nucleotides read TGTGCCAGCAGTCCCGCCGCCAGGACTGGGGACTACGAGCAGTACTTC. This codes for CASSPAARTGDYEQYF.

J is TRBJ2-5 and V is TRBV5-8, with a possible D match to TRBD2 (6 bases). The V gene lost 4 bases and the J gene lost 1 base, with 20 bases spanning the gap. Germline assignment: CDR1 SGHTS and CDR2 YDEGEE. This CDR3 is built from 17 residues. The CDR3 sequence: CASSPSRRVSLQETQYF. As DNA, the CDR3 is TGTGCCAGCAGCCCCTCACGGAGGGTATCCCTCCAAGAGACCCAGTACTTC.

V and J are TRBV4-3 and TRBJ1-2; D unclear. This CDR3 contains 14 residues. Trimming took off 0 bases at V and 4 bases at J, with 9 bases between the two ends. Germline lookup yields CDR1 LGHNA and CDR2 YSLEER. The CDR3 bases are TGCGCCAGCAGCCAAGAGTCCGGCTCCTATGGCTACACCTTC. Amino acid sequence: CASSQESGSYGYTF.

The V and J genes are TRBV7-2 and TRBJ2-1, with TRBD2 identical over 10 bases. CDR1 is SGHTA and CDR2 is FQGNSA in the germline V gene. V gave up 4 bases and J gave up 5 bases; unmatched junction bases: 5. The CDR3 runs 15 residues. The CDR3 bases are TGTGCCAGCAGCTCTAGCGGGAGAGTAAACAATGAGCAGTTCTTC. Translation gives CASSSSGRVNNEQFF.

V is TRBV7-9 and J is TRBJ1-1; D is unclear. This CDR3 has 12 amino acids. The germline V gene encodes CDR1 SEHNR and CDR2 FQNEAQ (reference sequence). V lost 2 bases, J lost 3 bases, and 4 bases lay in between. DNA for the CDR3: TGTGCCAGCAGCTTACACGACACTGAAGCTTTCTTT. Protein product: CASSLHDTEAFF.

The genes are TRBV5-5 and TRBJ2-7; D not resolved. Germline CDR1 reads SGHKS; CDR2 reads YYEKEE (reference sequence). Trimming pared 0 bases from V and 2 bases from J, leaving 9 bases between. The CDR3 is 14 residues long. The CDR3 DNA sequence: TGTGCCAGCAGCTTGGTTCTCTTAGCCTACGAGCAGTACTTC. Protein product: CASSLVLLAYEQYF.

The chain is built from TRBV6-4 and TRBJ1-1; maybe TRBD1 (5 bases). The CDR3 contains 15 residues. Germline V gives CDR1 MRHNA, CDR2 SNTAGT. V was trimmed by 2 bases and J by 1 base, leaving 11 bases between them. CDR3 loop: CASSDDGQGNTEAFF. CDR3 nucleotides: TGTGCCAGCAGTGACGACGGGCAGGGGAACACTGAAGCTTTCTTT.

CDR3 in DNA: TGTGCCAGCAGTGAAGCGCGCGGCAGGGGGCAGGAGACCCAGTACTTC. Protein product: CASSEARGRGQETQYF. The J gene is TRBJ2-5, the V gene TRBV2; TRBD1 aligns across 8 bases. J lost 5 bases, V lost 0 bases, and 8 bases had no gene match. CDR1 and CDR2 from the germline V gene are SNHLY and FYNNEI. The length of the CDR3 is 16 residues.

The gene calls are TRBV7-2 and TRBJ2-2, with a possible D match to TRBD1 (5 bases). This CDR3 is 17 amino acids long. Germline V gene lookup returns CDR1 SGHTA and CDR2 FQGNSA. V was trimmed by 1 base and J by 0 bases, leaving 12 bases between them. CDR3 protein: CASSLGGLWANTGELFF. For the CDR3, the DNA is TGTGCCAGCAGCTTAGGGGGCCTATGGGCGAACACCGGGGAGCTGTTTTTT. The full variable domain, completed using reference TRBV7-2 and TRBJ2-2, is GAGVSQSPSNKVTEKGKDVELRCDPISGHTALYWYRQSLGQGLEFLIYFQGNSAPDKSGLPSDRFSAERTGGSVSTLTIQRTQQEDSAVYLCASSLGGLWANTGELFFGEGSRLTVL.

This chain links TRBV7-9 with TRBJ1-2; TRBD1 agrees at 7 bases. The length of the CDR3 is 13 residues. Trimming cost V 1 base and J 4 bases; bases outside gene matches: 0. Germline assignment: CDR1 SEHNR and CDR2 FQNEAQ (reference sequence). The CDR3 region is CASSLGTGYGYTF. The CDR3 DNA follows: TGTGCCAGCAGCTTAGGGACAGGCTATGGCTACACCTTC.

The V and J genes are TRBV5-4 and TRBJ2-3; TRBD1 might be the D (5 bases). V was cut by 3 bases and J by 6 bases, with 14 bases left in between. This CDR3 region has 14 residues. The germline gives CDR1 SGHNT, CDR2 YYREEE (reference sequence). The CDR3 region has the DNA TGTGCCAGCAGCTACGGACCTGGGGCGGATACGCAGTATTTT. Protein: CASSYGPGADTQYF.

This chain uses TRBV15 with TRBJ2-5; 7 nucleotides agree with TRBD2. V dropped 8 bases and J dropped 2; count of bases not matched to a gene: 8. The CDR3 is 14 amino acids. Germline assignment: CDR1 LNHNV and CDR2 YYDKDF (reference sequence). The CDR3, as DNA: TGTGCCACCTCTCGAGCGGGGAATCAAGAGACCCAGTACTTC. Protein sequence: CATSRAGNQETQYF.

This sequence joins TRBV5-4 and TRBJ1-1; 7 bases line up with TRBD1. V shed 4 bases and J 0 bases; nucleotides not matched to a gene: 6. Germline assignment: CDR1 SGHNT and CDR2 YYREEE (reference sequence). The CDR3 is made up of 15 amino acids. For the CDR3, the DNA is TGTGCCAGCAGCCTGGACAGGATAGTGAACACTGAAGCTTTCTTT. This codes for CASSLDRIVNTEAFF.

The rearrangement links TRBV4-2 to TRBJ2-7; tentative D call: TRBD1 (5 bases). The CDR3 has 16 residues. The germline CDR1 and CDR2 sequences are LGHNA and YNFKEQ. The germline V and J ends were trimmed by 2 bases and 1 base, with 15 bases remaining between them. CDR3 amino acids: CASSQLDSSSSYEQYF. The CDR3 DNA is TGTGCCAGCAGCCAACTTGACAGCTCCTCTTCCTACGAGCAGTACTTC.

The sample holds a few counts of this clone. The gene calls are TRBV6-2 or TRBV6-3 and TRBJ1-6; TRBD1 agrees at 7 bases. The junction had 7 bases not matched to a gene; V was cut back by 6 bases and J by 5 bases. The CDR3 sequence is 15 residues long. CDR1 and CDR2 (germline): MNHEY, SVGEGT. DNA for the CDR3: TGTGCCAGCAGCCTACAGGGGTTCGATAATTCACCCCTCCACTTT. Translation gives CASSLQGFDNSPLHF.

CDR3 in DNA: TGTGCCAGTACCTCCACAGGGGTCAACACTGAAGCTTTCTTT. This gives the protein CASTSTGVNTEAFF. The chain uses TRBV27 and TRBJ1-1; 7 bases map to TRBD1. With V trimmed by 9 bases and J by 2 bases, 9 bases remained unmatched. Germline lookup yields CDR1 MNHEY and CDR2 SMNVEV (reference sequence). The CDR3 loop spans 14 amino acids.

The genes are TRBV11-3 and TRBJ1-5; D is uncertain. Germline CDR1 reads SGHNT; CDR2 reads YENEEA. CDR3 size: 12 residues. The V and J ends lost 2 bases and 6 bases respectively, with 5 bases between them. In nucleotides, the CDR3 is TGTGCCAGCAGCTTACGGCGTCAGCCCCAGCATTTT. It encodes CASSLRRQPQHF.

This rearrangement joins TRBV19 to TRBJ1-1, with D perhaps TRBD1 (5 bases). Germline CDR1 and CDR2: LNHDA and SQIVND (reference sequence). There are 14 residues in the CDR3. V lost 5 bases and J lost 1, with 11 bases in between. The CDR3 coding sequence is TGTGCCAGTAGTTCCCCAGGGAGGAACACTGAAGCTTTCTTT. Translation: CASSSPGRNTEAFF.

The V gene is TRBV4-1, the J gene TRBJ1-2; TRBD1 might be the D (6 bases). V was cut by 4 bases and J by 4 bases, with 16 bases left in between. CDR1 and CDR2 from the germline V gene are MGHRA and YSYEKL. There are 15 residues in the CDR3. CDR3 sequence: CASSPTGGGSYGYTF. For the CDR3, the DNA is TGCGCCAGCAGCCCCACCGGGGGCGGATCCTATGGCTACACCTTC.

This chain links TRBV10-3 with TRBJ1-3; 7 bases are a match to TRBD1. This CDR3 is built from 14 residues. The germline V gene has CDR1 ENHRY and CDR2 SYGVKD. V shed 8 bases, J shed 1 base, and the junction held 5 bases outside the gene matches. This chain's CDR3 is CAISRGLSGNTIYF. The CDR3 coding sequence is TGTGCCATCTCGAGGGGGCTGTCTGGAAACACCATATATTTT.